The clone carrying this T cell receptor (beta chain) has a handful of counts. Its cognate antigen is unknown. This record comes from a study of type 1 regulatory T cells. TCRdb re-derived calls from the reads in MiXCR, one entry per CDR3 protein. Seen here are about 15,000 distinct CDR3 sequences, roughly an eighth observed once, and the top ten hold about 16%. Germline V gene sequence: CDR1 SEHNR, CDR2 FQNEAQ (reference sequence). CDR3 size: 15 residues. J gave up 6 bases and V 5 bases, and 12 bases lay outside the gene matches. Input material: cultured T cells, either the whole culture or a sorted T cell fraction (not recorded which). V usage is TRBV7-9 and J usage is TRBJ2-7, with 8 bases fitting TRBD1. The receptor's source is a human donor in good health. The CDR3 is CASSPRTGSLAEQYF. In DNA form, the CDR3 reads TGTGCCAGCAGCCCCCGGACAGGGAGTTTGGCCGAGCAGTACTTC.